The 27 T cell receptor beta chains given below trace back to one sample, sequenced in a study of blood T cell repertoires in COVID-19. Profiling relied on immunoSEQ multiplex PCR, and the TCRdb table lists in-frame clones only, not all of them. Among approximately 75,000 clones listed, over 75% were seen once. The sample taken for sequencing was peripheral blood. The receptors were sampled from a human donor in a cohort sampled during active COVID-19.

This clone was picked up one time. The rearrangement joins TRBV30 to TRBJ1-5, with D possibly matching TRBD1 (6 bases). The germline V and J ends were trimmed by 0 bases and 2 bases, with 17 bases remaining between them. Looked up from germline, CDR1 is GTSNPN and CDR2 is SVGIG (reference sequence). This CDR3 comprises 17 residues. The CDR3 sequence is CAWSVRAQGYGNQPQHF. DNA for the CDR3: TGTGCCTGGAGTGTACGCGCTCAGGGGTACGGCAATCAGCCCCAGCATTTT.

In its sample, this clone was seen once. The J gene is TRBJ1-2, the V gene TRBV11-2, with 7 bases lining up with TRBD1. In germline, CDR1 is SGHAT, CDR2 FQNNGV. Losses at the gene ends were 5 bases for V and 5 bases for J; bases not matched to a gene: 11. The CDR3 is made up of 15 amino acids. CDR3 residues: CASSTGTDLPYGYTF. The CDR3 region has the DNA TGTGCCAGCAGCACGGGGACAGATCTACCTTATGGCTACACCTTC.

This chain uses TRBV2 with TRBJ2-7; TRBD1 matches 12 bases. There are 15 residues in the CDR3. J was trimmed by 1 base and V by 5 bases; bases with no gene match: 3. The germline V gene encodes CDR1 SNHLY and CDR2 FYNNEI. Here the CDR3 DNA reads TGTGCCAGCAGTAAGGGACAGGGGGCTTCCTACGAGCAGTACTTC. This gives the protein CASSKGQGASYEQYF.

This rearrangement joins TRBV10-2 to TRBJ2-3; 9 bases are shared with TRBD2. Germline trimming cut 6 bases from V and 4 bases from J; bases unmatched to any gene: 11. The CDR3 consists of 16 residues. Germline V CDR1 and CDR2: WSHSY, SAAADI. The DNA of the CDR3 is TGCGCCAGCAGGGCGACGGCTAGCGGGGTAGCAGATACGCAGTATTTT. It specifies CASRATASGVADTQYF.

This clone was observed a single time. The chain uses TRBV4-3 and TRBJ2-6; possibly TRBD2 for D (5 bases). This CDR3 spans 14 amino acids. Trimming stripped 3 bases from V and 3 bases from J, with 6 bases between. CDR1 LGHNA and CDR2 YSLEER come from the germline V gene. CDR3 bases: TGCGCCAGCAGCCAGGGAGATGGGGCCAACGTCCTGACTTTC. Translated: CASSQGDGANVLTF.

This chain joins TRBV10-1 and TRBJ2-1, with TRBD1 matching 8 bases. This CDR3 has 14 residues. In germline, CDR1 is WNHNN, CDR2 SYGVQD (reference sequence). J lost 7 bases, V lost 2 bases, and 4 bases had no gene match. The CDR3 DNA follows: TGCGCCAGCAGTGAGGGGCAGGGGGCGAATGAGCAGTTCTTC. It is translated as CASSEGQGANEQFF.

Remarks on this clone: One end of the junction fails to match germline, which may point to a read error. This chain uses TRBV14 with TRBJ1-2; D is undetermined. Germline V gene sequence: CDR1 SGHDN, CDR2 FVKESK. There are 11 residues in the CDR3. Here the CDR3 DNA reads TGTGCCAGCAGCCAAGAGAGGCAGCTCGACTTC. It yields the protein CASSQERQLDF.

This clone is a singleton in its sample. Compared with germline, one end of the junction differs, possibly owing to a read error. The chain combines TRBV7-7 with TRBJ2-2; 9 bases agree with TRBD1. This CDR3 contains 16 residues. The V gene's germline CDR1 is SSHAT and CDR2 FNYEAQ (reference sequence). In DNA form, the CDR3 reads TGTGCTAGCAGCTGGGACAGGGCTTCGAACACCGGGGAGCTGTTTTTT. Amino acids: CASSWDRASNTGELFF. The variable domain in full, completed from reference TRBV7-7 and TRBJ2-2, reads GAGVSQSPRYKVTKRGQDVTLRCDPISSHATLYWYQQALGQGPEFLTYFNYEAQPDKSGLPSDRFSAERPEGSISTLTIQRTEQRDSAMYRCASSWDRASNTGELFFGEGSRLTVL.

V usage is TRBV7-9 and J usage is TRBJ2-7; TRBD1 matches 9 bases. This CDR3 region has 13 residues. Trimming cost V 5 bases and J 6 bases; bases outside gene matches: 5. Germline V gene sequence: CDR1 SEHNR, CDR2 FQNEAQ (reference sequence). CDR3: CASSPLTGGEQYF. CDR3 bases: TGTGCCAGCAGCCCACTGACAGGGGGCGAGCAGTACTTC.

The chain has TRBV5-1 and TRBJ2-1, with TRBD1 as a possible D gene (6 bases). The CDR3 covers 14 residues. The V and J ends lost 1 base and 6 bases respectively, with 11 bases between them. The germline V gene encodes CDR1 SGHRS and CDR2 YFSETQ. The CDR3 spells CASSLQGLANEQFF. The CDR3 nucleotides read TGCGCCAGCAGCTTGCAGGGGTTAGCCAATGAGCAGTTCTTC.

The rearrangement joins TRBV11-3 to TRBJ2-3; 8 bases line up with TRBD2. V dropped 4 bases and J dropped 6; count of bases not matched to a gene: 9. The CDR3 has 15 residues. Germline values: CDR1 SGHNT, CDR2 YENEEA. This chain's CDR3 is CASSSGGGKDDTQYF. The CDR3 nucleotides read TGTGCCAGCAGCTCCGGGGGGGGAAAGGATGATACGCAGTATTTT.

This chain joins TRBV19 and TRBJ1-1; TRBD1 is a possible D gene (6 bases). Deletions cut 4 bases from V and 4 bases from J, with 13 bases between. Germline-derived CDR1 and CDR2 are LNHDA and SQIVND (reference sequence). The CDR3 is 14 residues long. CDR3 DNA: TGTGCCAGTAGTACCTCCTGGACAGCCACTGAAGCTTTCTTT. The encoded protein is CASSTSWTATEAFF.

V usage is TRBV6-5 and J usage is TRBJ1-2; D is uncertain. V shed 6 bases and J shed 0 bases, with 11 bases lying between them. CDR3 length: 14 residues. Germline V lookup: CDR1 MNHEY, CDR2 SVGAGI. Written as DNA, the CDR3 is TGTGCCAGCAGAACCAAGACTTCTAACTATGGCTACACCTTC. It is translated as CASRTKTSNYGYTF.

This clone was recorded only once. The chain employs TRBV15 and TRBJ1-5; maybe TRBD1 (5 bases). The V gene lost 8 bases and the J gene lost 9 bases, with 23 bases spanning the gap. The CDR3 spans 15 residues. The V gene's germline CDR1 is LNHNV and CDR2 YYDKDF (reference sequence). The CDR3 is CATDTGTTTAGPQHF. DNA of the CDR3: TGTGCCACCGACACAGGCACAACGACCGCAGGGCCCCAGCATTTT.

The rearrangement uses TRBV19 and TRBJ2-2; TRBD2 matches at 10 bases. The CDR3 runs to 16 residues. Per the germline V gene, CDR1 is LNHDA and CDR2 is SQIVND (reference sequence). Trimming took 8 bases from V and 4 from J; bases not matched to a gene: 10. The CDR3 sequence: CASVGLASVGTGELFF. CDR3 nucleotide sequence: TGTGCCAGTGTGGGACTAGCGTCCGTGGGCACCGGGGAGCTGTTTTTT.

CDR3 sequence: CASSLEGASRETQYF. The CDR3 DNA reads as TGTGCCAGCAGCTTGGAGGGGGCTAGCAGGGAGACCCAGTACTTC. The chain is built from TRBV5-5 and TRBJ2-5, with 7 bases lining up with TRBD1. The germline gives CDR1 SGHKS, CDR2 YYEKEE (reference sequence). V was clipped by 0 bases and J by 5 bases; unmatched bases: 7. The CDR3 runs to 15 residues. The full variable domain, with the rest looked up from reference TRBV5-5 and TRBJ2-5, is DAGVTQSPTHLIKTRGQQVTLRCSPISGHKSVSWYQQVLGQGPQFIFQYYEKEERGRGNFPDRFSARQFPNYSSELNVNALLLGDSALYLCASSLEGASRETQYFGPGTRLLVL.

The rearrangement uses TRBV27 and TRBJ1-5, with D tentatively TRBD1 (6 bases). The CDR3 consists of 13 residues. V was shortened by 11 bases and J by 5 bases, with 16 bases between the two germline ends. CDR1 and CDR2 (germline): MNHEY, SMNVEV (reference sequence). CDR3: CASRQGLDQPQHF. The CDR3, as DNA: TGTGCCTCCCGTCAGGGGCTGGATCAGCCCCAGCATTTT.

The genes are TRBV11-3 and TRBJ2-1, with a weak D call TRBD1 (7 bases). Trimming shortened V by 4 bases and J by 7 bases, and 14 bases separated the two germline ends. CDR1 and CDR2 from the germline V gene are SGHNT and YENEEA. CDR3 length: 14 amino acids. The chain's CDR3 is CASSSGGYGNEQFF. The CDR3 DNA is TGTGCCAGCAGCTCAGGGGGGTATGGGAATGAGCAGTTCTTC.

The chain employs TRBV7-8 and TRBJ2-2; D might be TRBD1 (5 bases). The V end was cut by 1 base, the J end by 5 bases, with 11 bases between. CDR3 size: 15 residues. Germline V lookup: CDR1 SGHVS, CDR2 FQNEAQ. The CDR3 sequence: CASSLEGSGTGELFF. The CDR3 DNA sequence: TGTGCCAGCAGCTTAGAGGGGTCAGGGACCGGGGAGCTGTTTTTT.

The genes are TRBV3-1 (or the pseudogene TRBV3-2) and TRBJ2-1; 14 nucleotides match TRBD2. Per the germline V gene, CDR1 is LGHDT and CDR2 is YNNKEL (reference sequence). J gave up 5 bases and V 5 bases, and 2 bases lay outside the gene matches. The CDR3 spans 15 residues. The CDR3, as DNA: TGTGCCAGCAGCTCGGGACTAGCGGGGGACAATGAGCAGTTCTTC. Its protein product is CASSSGLAGDNEQFF.

This clone was recorded only once. This chain's CDR3 is CASSFPGQAYEQYF. CDR3 coding DNA: TGTGCCAGCAGCTTCCCGGGACAGGCCTACGAGCAGTACTTC. The J gene is TRBJ2-7, the V gene TRBV5-4; 8 nucleotides align to TRBD1. V shed 2 bases and J 2 bases; nucleotides not matched to a gene: 3. This CDR3 has 14 amino acids. Germline CDR1 SGHNT, CDR2 YYREEE (reference sequence).

The chain joins TRBV20-1 to TRBJ2-7, with 9 bases fitting TRBD2. The CDR3 length is 11 residues. Germline V CDR1 and CDR2: DFQATT, SNEGSKA (reference sequence). The CDR3 nucleotides read TGCAGCCTAGCGGGGTACTACGAGCAGTACTTC. Translation: CSLAGYYEQYF.

This rearrangement joins TRBV29-1 to TRBJ2-2, with a tentative D call TRBD1 (5 bases). Per the germline V gene, CDR1 is SQVTM and CDR2 is ANQGSEA. This CDR3 contains 13 residues. Trimming removed 7 bases at V and 0 bases at J, with 9 bases between. The CDR3 DNA reads as TGCAGCGGGGGCGTAGCGAACACCGGGGAGCTGTTTTTT. This sequence encodes CSGGVANTGELFF.

There are a few counts of this clone. V gene TRBV2 combines with J gene TRBJ1-1, with TRBD1 matching 7 bases. Trimming took 5 bases from V and 8 from J; bases not matched to a gene: 2. There are 11 residues in the CDR3. Looked up from germline, CDR1 is SNHLY and CDR2 is FYNNEI. Here the CDR3 reads CASSSDREAFF. The CDR3 DNA is TGTGCCAGCAGTTCGGACAGGGAAGCTTTCTTT.

The chain links TRBV7-9 to TRBJ2-3; no definite D call. This CDR3 spans 15 amino acids. V was pared by 5 bases and J by 3 bases, with 15 bases between. CDR1 SEHNR and CDR2 FQNEAQ come from the germline V gene (reference sequence). CDR3 sequence (DNA): TGTGCCAGCAGCACGGCCTCAGGTCGGACAGATACGCAGTATTTT. The encoded protein is CASSTASGRTDTQYF.

J is TRBJ1-1 and V is TRBV12-3 or TRBV12-4; TRBD1 might be the D (5 bases). This CDR3 spans 12 amino acids. Trimming shortened V by 7 bases and J by 3 bases, and 9 bases separated the two germline ends. The CDR3 DNA reads TGTGCCAGCACCTGGGGGGACACTGAAGCTTTCTTT. Encoded protein: CASTWGDTEAFF.

V gene TRBV19 combines with J gene TRBJ1-5, with 9 bases aligning to TRBD1. CDR3 length: 15 residues. Germline V gene lookup returns CDR1 LNHDA and CDR2 SQIVND (reference sequence). The V and J ends lost 5 bases and 2 bases, in that order; junction bases with no gene match: 4. CDR3 region: CASSPWTGGNQPQHF. The CDR3, as DNA: TGTGCCAGTAGTCCCTGGACAGGGGGCAATCAGCCCCAGCATTTT.